This TCR beta chain was observed in a study of shared clonotypes between healthy human individuals (dated by TCRdb to about 2020). Regarding the complete study: Three men and two women, aged 18 to 49 years, made up the cohort. For each donor, CD4 naive and CD4 memory were each run on three plates, CD8 naive on two plates, and CD8 memory on one plate. Blood TCR repertoires of about five healthy adults were deeply sequenced to estimate repertoire size and the extent of clonotype sharing between individuals. Different laboratories and diverse techniques were used to prepare libraries and sequence TCR repertoires, to increase sequencing depth and limit assay-specific biases. Per donor, leukapheresis produced somewhere between about 0.94 and 9 billion PBMCs.

Results the study describes overall, beyond this receptor: Incomplete sequencing was indicated by rarefaction of sorted-subset datasets, despite the large sequencing depth. Higher generation probabilities were observed for clonotypes shared by all four sorted-subset donors than for non-shared clonotypes. Sampling was restricted to blood, and TCR repertoires in tissues likely differ from the TCR repertoires found in blood. The small number of donors limited the genetic and exposure-history diversity represented. Pairwise subsampling led to the expectation that sequencing depth would affect the degree of clonotype sharing among donors. When a handful of donors were compared, the shared fraction of clonotypes was about 5.4% for naive CD4, around 3.5% for naive CD8, 2.3% for memory CD4, and around 0.37% for memory CD8. Naive subsets generally had larger estimated clonotype richness than memory subsets did.

There are 14 amino acids in the CDR3, from cysteine to phenylalanine inclusive. Only CDR3 DNA remains: 42 bases, in frame from the first base. CDR1 and CDR2 are read off the germline V gene (reference sequence) as LNHDA and SQIVND. The V end loses 3 bases and the J end loses 5 bases, and a stretch of 14 bases separates them. Healthy HIV-negative adults with no recently reported acute infections or vaccinations were included as donors. Only Caucasian adults living in Nashville, Tennessee, USA were represented among the donors. CD4+ T cells were enriched by magnetic negative selection, after which naive cells were positively selected on CD45RA and the negative fraction was taken as the memory subset. Blood was collected by leukapheresis, and PBMCs were isolated by Ficoll-Histopaque density gradient centrifugation and then cryopreserved in liquid nitrogen vapor phase. Analytical flow cytometry was used to check the purity and quantity of each magnetically sorted T cell population. From each sorted fraction, genomic DNA was isolated and quantified by UV absorbance on a Nanodrop 2000c.

Using the deep immunoSEQ assay, TCR CDR3 regions were amplified from genomic DNA by multiplex PCR. Extracted genomic DNA from each cell subset was distributed evenly across all wells of several immunoSEQ 96-well plates, and each plate was treated as a replicate. For sorted subsets, approximately 210 ng of genomic DNA, equivalent to 30,000 or so T cell genomes, went into each replicate PCR. Purified libraries were quantified with a Qubit 3.0 fluorometer, sized on a Bioanalyzer 2100, and re-quantified with the KAPA Library Quantification kit. Each immunoSEQ 96-well plate was sequenced on its own single-read 150-cycle Illumina NextSeq 550 flow cell. On the authors' methods: Because only junctional sequences without quality scores were contained in the immunoSEQ output, filtering matching that applied to full-length reads could not be performed. To assign V/J genes and CDR3, sequences were annotated against IMGT germline references using PyIR, a Python wrapper for IgBLAST v1.9. Reads with weak V/J assignments (E-value above 1e-6), missing CDR3, stop codons, out-of-frame junctions, or ambiguous translated residues were removed. V3J clonotypes were defined as sequences sharing the same inferred V gene, J gene, and CDR3 amino acid sequence. To compute the percentage overlap between repertoires, the number of shared unique clonotypes was divided by the size of the smaller repertoire. Repertoire richness was assessed with RTK rarefaction, the Chao1 estimator, and Recon v2.1 estimates of unobserved clonotypes. Generation probabilities were computed with OLGA for all TCRbeta clonotypes obtained by the gDNA method from a handful of donors. Imported from immuneACCESS, the table was reduced by TCRdb to in-frame sequences with V and J called. These copies leave out some clones; in studies compared against another copy, an unresolved V gene accounts for under half, and the cause of the remainder is not known. The V and J calls and the clone size are those of that table, but D and trimming were determined from the DNA. In all, the sample holds fewer than 200,000 clones, and 80% to 95% of those were seen once. The top ten hold about 0.067% of the sample.

A word on this clone: The clone's antigen remains unknown. No clone much larger than this one lies a single base away; base qualities are absent.

The chain was built from TRBV19 and TRBJ2-7; the D gene remains uncertain. This clonotype originated in a woman aged 25 to 39 in good health. The sample comprised naive CD4+ T cells sorted from blood. In the paper's terms, the cell subset or site label means: CD45RA+ positively selected. The CDR3 in this case is CASSIQRDSHEQYF. In nucleotides, the sequence is TGTGCCAGTAGTATCCAGCGCGACTCTCACGAGCAGTACTTC. Full variable domain (CDR3 extended with the reference TRBV19 and TRBJ2-7 proteins): DGGITQSPKYLFRKEGQNVTLSCEQNLNHDAMYWYRQDPGQGLRLIYYSQIVNDFQKGDIAEGYSVSREKKESFPLTVTSAQKNPTAFYLCASSIQRDSHEQYFGPGTRLTVT.